One T cell receptor beta chain is described in this entry. Antigen: not known. The data stem from a study of response to subunit inactivated influenza vaccine. TCRdb recomputed calls from the RT-PCR reads with MiXCR, one row per CDR3 protein. Here the sample spans hundreds of thousands of distinct CDR3 sequences, roughly a fifth being singletons. The CDR3 contains 15 residues. V lost 2 bases to trimming and J lost 8 bases; unmatched junction nucleotides: 7. Germline V gene sequence: CDR1 MNHEY, CDR2 SVGAGI. Findings and caveats of the study: Each seasonal flu vaccination may recruit only limited new T cells, authors suggested.

The source material was PBMCs from blood, sampled less than 22 months after vaccination. The rearrangement uses TRBV6-5 and TRBJ2-1, with TRBD1 matching 9 bases. The origin of this receptor is a man between 50 and 75 years old who received an inactivated influenza vaccine. The CDR3 nucleotides read TGTGCCAGCAGTTACCGGGACAGGGTAGCGGATGAGCAGTTCTTC. It specifies CASSYRDRVADEQFF.